This T cell receptor (beta chain) comes out of a study of graft-versus-host responses after intestinal transplantation. Looking at the study overall: Multivisceral, liver-intestinal, or isolated intestinal transplants were given to recipients. Study outcomes and limitations: GvH clones detected in recipient marrow included some appearing first in ileum or blood. When patients had graft-donor T cell macrochimerism, their allografts held high graft-versus-host to host-versus-graft clonal ratios.

Germline assignment: CDR1 MNHNY and CDR2 SVGAGI (reference sequence). The CDR3 is made up of 14 amino acids. Deletions cut 3 bases from V and 4 bases from J, with 12 bases between. Note on this clone: Its matching antigen is unknown.

Profiling relied on immunoSEQ multiplex PCR, and the TCRdb table lists in-frame clones only, not all of them. Of some 110,000 clones listed, just over 90% were seen once; the top ten hold approximately 0.25%. Here the sequenced sample was unstimulated CD4+ T cells sorted from spleen or lymph node cells, taken before transplant. The V gene is TRBV6-6, the J gene TRBJ1-1; D may be TRBD1 (5 bases). The source is a human donor who was the organ donor for an intestinal transplant. CDR3 sequence reads: CASSYRGKSTEAFF. The CDR3 coding sequence is TGTGCCAGCAGTTATCGGGGGAAGAGCACTGAAGCTTTCTTT.